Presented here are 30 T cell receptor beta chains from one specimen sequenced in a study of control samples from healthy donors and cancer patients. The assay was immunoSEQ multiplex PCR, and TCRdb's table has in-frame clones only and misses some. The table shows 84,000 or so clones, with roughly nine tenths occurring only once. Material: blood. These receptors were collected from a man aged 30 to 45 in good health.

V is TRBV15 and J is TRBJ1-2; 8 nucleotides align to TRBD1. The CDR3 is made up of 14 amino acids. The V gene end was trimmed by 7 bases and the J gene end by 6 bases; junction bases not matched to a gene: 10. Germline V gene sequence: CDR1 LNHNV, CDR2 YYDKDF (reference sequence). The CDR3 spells CATTGQGKNDGYTF. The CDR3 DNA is TGTGCCACCACCGGACAGGGAAAGAATGATGGCTACACCTTC. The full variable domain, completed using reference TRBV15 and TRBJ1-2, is DAMVIQNPRYQVTQFGKPVTLSCSQTLNHNVMYWYQQKSSQAPKLLFHYYDKDFNNEADTPDNFQSRRPNTSFCFLDIRSPGLGDTAMYLCATTGQGKNDGYTFGSGTRLTVV.

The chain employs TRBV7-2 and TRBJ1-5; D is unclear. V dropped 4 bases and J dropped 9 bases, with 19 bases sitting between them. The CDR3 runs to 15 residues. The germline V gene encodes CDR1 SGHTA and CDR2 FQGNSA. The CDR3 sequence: CASSWLPGVGRPQHF. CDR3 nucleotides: TGTGCCAGCAGCTGGTTGCCGGGAGTAGGACGGCCCCAGCATTTT.

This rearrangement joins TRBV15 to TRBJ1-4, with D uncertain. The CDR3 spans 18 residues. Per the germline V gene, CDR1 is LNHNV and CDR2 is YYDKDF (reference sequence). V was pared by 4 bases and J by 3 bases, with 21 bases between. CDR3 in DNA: TGTGCCACCAGCAAGGTAGGGAGGATTTCTGAGGCTAATGAAAAACTGTTTTTT. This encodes CATSKVGRISEANEKLFF.

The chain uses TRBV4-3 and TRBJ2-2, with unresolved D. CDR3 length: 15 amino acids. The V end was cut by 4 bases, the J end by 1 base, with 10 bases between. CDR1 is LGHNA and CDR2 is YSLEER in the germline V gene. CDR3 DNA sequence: TGCGCCAGCAGCCCTTCCTCCGGGAACACCGGGGAGCTGTTTTTT. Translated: CASSPSSGNTGELFF.

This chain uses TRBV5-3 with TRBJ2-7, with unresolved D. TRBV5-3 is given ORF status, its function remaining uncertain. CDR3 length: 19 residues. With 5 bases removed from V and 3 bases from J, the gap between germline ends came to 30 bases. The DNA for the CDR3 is TGTGCCAGAAGACCTGGACCGCGAAACTTAACATGTAGGAACTACGAGCAGTACTTC. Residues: CARRPGPRNLTCRNYEQYF.

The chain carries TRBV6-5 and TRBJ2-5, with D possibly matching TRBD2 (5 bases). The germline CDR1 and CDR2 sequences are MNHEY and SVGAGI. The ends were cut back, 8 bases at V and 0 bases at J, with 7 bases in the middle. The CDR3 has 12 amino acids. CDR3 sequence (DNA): TGTGCCAGCGACGGGAACCAAGAGACCCAGTACTTC. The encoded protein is CASDGNQETQYF.

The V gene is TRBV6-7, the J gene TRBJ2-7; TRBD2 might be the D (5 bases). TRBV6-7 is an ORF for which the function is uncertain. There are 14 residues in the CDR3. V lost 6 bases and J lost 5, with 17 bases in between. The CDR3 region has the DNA TGTGCCAGCAGCGAGCCGGGGTTTCCTAACGAGCAGTACTTC. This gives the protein CASSEPGFPNEQYF.

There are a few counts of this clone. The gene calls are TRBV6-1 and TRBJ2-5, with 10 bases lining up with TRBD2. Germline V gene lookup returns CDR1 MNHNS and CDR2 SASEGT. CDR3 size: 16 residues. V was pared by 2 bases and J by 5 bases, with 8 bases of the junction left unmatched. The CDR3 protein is CASSELSGGAGETQYF. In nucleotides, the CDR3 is TGTGCCAGCAGTGAATTAAGCGGGGGGGCCGGGGAGACCCAGTACTTC.

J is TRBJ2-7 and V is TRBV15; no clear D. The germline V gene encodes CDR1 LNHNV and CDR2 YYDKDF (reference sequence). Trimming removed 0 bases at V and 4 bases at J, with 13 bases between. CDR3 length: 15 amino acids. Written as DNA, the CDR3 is TGTGCCACCAGCAGAGATCATGGCTGGAATTACGAGCAGTACTTC. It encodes CATSRDHGWNYEQYF.

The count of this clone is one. The CDR3 sequence is CASSLIRAGEKLFF. The CDR3 nucleotides read TGTGCCAGCAGTTTAATCAGGGCGGGTGAAAAACTGTTTTTT. The chain uses TRBV27 and TRBJ1-4; D might be TRBD1 (5 bases). V was clipped by 2 bases and J by 7 bases, with 11 bases between them. The germline CDR1 and CDR2 sequences are MNHEY and SMNVEV (reference sequence). The CDR3 spans 14 residues.

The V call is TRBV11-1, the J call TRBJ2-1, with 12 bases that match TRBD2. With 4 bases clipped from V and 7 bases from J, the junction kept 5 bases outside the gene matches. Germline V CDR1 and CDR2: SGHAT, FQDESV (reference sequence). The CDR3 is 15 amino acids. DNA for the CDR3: TGTGCCAGCAGCTCACTAGCGGGGGGAGGTAATGAGCAGTTCTTC. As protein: CASSSLAGGGNEQFF.

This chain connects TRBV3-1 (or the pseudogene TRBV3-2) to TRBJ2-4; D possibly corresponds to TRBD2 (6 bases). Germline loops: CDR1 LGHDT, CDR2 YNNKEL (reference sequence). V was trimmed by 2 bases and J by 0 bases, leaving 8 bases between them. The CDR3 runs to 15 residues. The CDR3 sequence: CASSQLGGAKNIQYF. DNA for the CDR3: TGTGCCAGCAGCCAACTCGGGGGAGCCAAAAACATTCAGTACTTC.

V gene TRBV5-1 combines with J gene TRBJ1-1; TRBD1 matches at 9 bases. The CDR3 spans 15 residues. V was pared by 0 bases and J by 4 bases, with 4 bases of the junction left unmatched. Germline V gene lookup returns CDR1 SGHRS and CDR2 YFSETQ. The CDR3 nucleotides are TGCGCCAGCAGCTTGGGGTTGACAGGGGGCACTGAAGCTTTCTTT. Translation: CASSLGLTGGTEAFF.

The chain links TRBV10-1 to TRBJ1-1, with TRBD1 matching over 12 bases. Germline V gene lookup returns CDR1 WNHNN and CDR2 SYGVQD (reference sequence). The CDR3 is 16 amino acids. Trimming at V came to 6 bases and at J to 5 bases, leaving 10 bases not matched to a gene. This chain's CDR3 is CASSLRDRGRETEAFF. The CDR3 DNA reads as TGCGCCAGCAGCCTCCGGGACAGGGGGCGGGAAACTGAAGCTTTCTTT.

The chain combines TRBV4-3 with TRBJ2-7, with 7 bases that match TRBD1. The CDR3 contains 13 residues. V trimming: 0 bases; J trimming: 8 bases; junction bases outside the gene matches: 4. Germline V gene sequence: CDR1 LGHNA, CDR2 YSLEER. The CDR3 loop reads CASSQDLTGQQYF. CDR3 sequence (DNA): TGCGCCAGCAGCCAAGATCTGACAGGGCAGCAGTACTTC.

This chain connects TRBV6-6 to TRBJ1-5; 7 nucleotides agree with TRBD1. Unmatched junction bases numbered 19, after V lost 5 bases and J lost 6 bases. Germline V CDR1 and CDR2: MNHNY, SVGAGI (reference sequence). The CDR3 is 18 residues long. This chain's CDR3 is CASSQTDRISRRAQPQHF. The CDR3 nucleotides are TGTGCCAGCAGTCAAACGGACAGGATTAGCCGAAGAGCTCAGCCCCAGCATTTT.

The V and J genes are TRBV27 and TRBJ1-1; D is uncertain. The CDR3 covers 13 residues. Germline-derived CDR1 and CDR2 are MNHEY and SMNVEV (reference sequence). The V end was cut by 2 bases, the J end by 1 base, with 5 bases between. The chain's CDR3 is CASSLAGNTEAFF. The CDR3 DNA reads TGTGCCAGCAGTTTAGCAGGGAACACTGAAGCTTTCTTT.

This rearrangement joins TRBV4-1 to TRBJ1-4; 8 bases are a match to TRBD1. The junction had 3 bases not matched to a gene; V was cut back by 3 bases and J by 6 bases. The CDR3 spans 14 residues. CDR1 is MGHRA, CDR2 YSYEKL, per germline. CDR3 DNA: TGCGCCAGCAGCCACGGACAGGGTTATGAAAAACTGTTTTTT. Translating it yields CASSHGQGYEKLFF.

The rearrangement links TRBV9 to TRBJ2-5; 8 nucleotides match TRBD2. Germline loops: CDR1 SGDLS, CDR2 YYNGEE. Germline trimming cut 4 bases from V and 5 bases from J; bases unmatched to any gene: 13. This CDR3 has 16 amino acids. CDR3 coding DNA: TGTGCCAGCAGCCCCAGTCCAGCGGGGGCGCGGGAGACCCAGTACTTC. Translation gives CASSPSPAGARETQYF.

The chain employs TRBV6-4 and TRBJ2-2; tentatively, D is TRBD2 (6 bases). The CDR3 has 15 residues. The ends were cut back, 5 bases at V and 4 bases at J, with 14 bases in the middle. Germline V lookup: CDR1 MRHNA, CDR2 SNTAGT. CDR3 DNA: TGTGCCAGCAGTCAAGAGGGACTTTTCACCGGGGAGCTGTTTTTT. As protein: CASSQEGLFTGELFF.

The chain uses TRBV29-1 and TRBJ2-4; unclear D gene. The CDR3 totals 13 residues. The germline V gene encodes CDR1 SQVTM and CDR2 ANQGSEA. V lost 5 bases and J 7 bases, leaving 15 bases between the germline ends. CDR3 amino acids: CSVRTDQKNIQYF. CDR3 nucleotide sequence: TGCAGCGTTCGGACCGATCAGAAGAACATTCAGTACTTC. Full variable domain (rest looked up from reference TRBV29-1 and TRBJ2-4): SAVISQKPSRDICQRGTSLTIQCQVDSQVTMMFWYRQQPGQSLTLIATANQGSEATYESGFVIDKFPISRPNLTFSTLTVSNMSPEDSSIYLCSVRTDQKNIQYFGAGTRLSVL.

The chain's CDR3 is CSAVWGGEYEQYF. The CDR3, as DNA: TGCAGCGCGGTCTGGGGGGGAGAGTACGAGCAGTACTTC. This chain joins TRBV29-1 and TRBJ2-7; 7 bases are a match to TRBD2. After removal of 7 bases from V and 4 bases from J, the junction contained 10 bases not matched to a gene. The CDR3 contains 13 residues. Looked up from germline, CDR1 is SQVTM and CDR2 is ANQGSEA.

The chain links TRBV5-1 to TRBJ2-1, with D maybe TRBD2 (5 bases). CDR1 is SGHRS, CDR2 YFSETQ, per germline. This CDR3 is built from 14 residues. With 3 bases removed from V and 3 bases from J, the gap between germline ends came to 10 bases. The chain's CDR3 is CASSSLGSYNEQFF. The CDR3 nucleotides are TGCGCCAGCAGCTCCCTTGGGAGCTACAATGAGCAGTTCTTC.

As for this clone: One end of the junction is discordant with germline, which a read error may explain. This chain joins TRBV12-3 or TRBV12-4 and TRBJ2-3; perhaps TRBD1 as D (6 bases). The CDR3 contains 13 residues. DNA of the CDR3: TGTGCCAGCAGCTTAGCAGGGGCAGATACGCAGTATTTT. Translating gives CASSLAGADTQYF.

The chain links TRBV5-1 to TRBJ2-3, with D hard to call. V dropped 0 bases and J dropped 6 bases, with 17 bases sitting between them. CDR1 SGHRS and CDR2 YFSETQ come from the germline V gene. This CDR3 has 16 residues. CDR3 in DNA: TGCGCCAGCAGCTTGGCGGGCGGTTACTCTGGGGATACGCAGTATTTT. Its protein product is CASSLAGGYSGDTQYF.

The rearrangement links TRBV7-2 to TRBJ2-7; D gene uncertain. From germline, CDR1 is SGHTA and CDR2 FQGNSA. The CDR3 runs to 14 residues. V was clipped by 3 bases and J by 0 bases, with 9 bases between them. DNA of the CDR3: TGTGCCAGCAGCTTCCAGGAAACCTCCTACGAGCAGTACTTC. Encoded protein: CASSFQETSYEQYF.

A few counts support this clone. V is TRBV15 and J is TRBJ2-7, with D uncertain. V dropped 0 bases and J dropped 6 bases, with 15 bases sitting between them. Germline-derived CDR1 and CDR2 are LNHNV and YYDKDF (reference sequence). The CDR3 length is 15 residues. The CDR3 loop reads CATSRDKSVETEQYF. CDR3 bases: TGTGCCACCAGCAGAGATAAGTCAGTTGAGACCGAGCAGTACTTC.

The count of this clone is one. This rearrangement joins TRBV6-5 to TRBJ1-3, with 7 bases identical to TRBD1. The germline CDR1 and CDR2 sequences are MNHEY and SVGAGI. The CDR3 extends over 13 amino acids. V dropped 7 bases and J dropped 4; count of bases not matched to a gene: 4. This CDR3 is CASNRQGGNTIYF. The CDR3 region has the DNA TGTGCCAGCAATAGACAGGGAGGAAACACCATATATTTT.

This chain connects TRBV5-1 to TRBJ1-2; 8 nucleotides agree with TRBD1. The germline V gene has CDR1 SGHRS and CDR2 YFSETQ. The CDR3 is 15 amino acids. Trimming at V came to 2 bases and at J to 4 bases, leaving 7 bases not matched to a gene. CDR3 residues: CASSLLTGDIYGYTF. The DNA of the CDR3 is TGCGCCAGCAGCTTATTGACAGGGGACATCTATGGCTACACCTTC.

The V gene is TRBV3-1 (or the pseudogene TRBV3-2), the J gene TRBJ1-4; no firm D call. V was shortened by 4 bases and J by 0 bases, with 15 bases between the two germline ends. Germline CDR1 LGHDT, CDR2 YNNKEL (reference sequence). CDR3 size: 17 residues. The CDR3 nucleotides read TGTGCCAGCAGCCGATACAGCGACGGTGCAACTAATGAAAAACTGTTTTTT. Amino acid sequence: CASSRYSDGATNEKLFF.